The clone carrying this T cell receptor (beta chain) has just a few counts. The antigen is not known. The entry originates in a study of T cell repertoires in aging, cancer and after chemotherapy. General study points: Across the chemotherapy interval, each cancer cohort showed higher median generation probability, suggesting thymic rebound. In hematological cancer patients, infiltrated lymphoid organs may have impaired thymic emigration or peripheral T cell expansion. Untreated cancer patients had significantly lower blood TCR diversity than age-matched healthy donors.

Multiplex touch-down PCR with TRB-A/B primers amplified rearranged V-D-J TRB sequences. Using its own MiXCR run on the multiplex PCR reads, TCRdb lists one record per CDR3 protein. The table lists approximately 6,700 distinct CDR3 sequences, approximately 22% of them singletons. Amplification of TCR beta used genomic DNA extracted from peripheral blood. V trimming: 3 bases; J trimming: 1 base; junction bases outside the gene matches: 9. Germline loops: CDR1 MNHEY, CDR2 SMNVEV (reference sequence). CDR3 size: 19 residues. The chain uses TRBV27 and TRBJ2-4, with 13 bases aligning to TRBD2. Sample: blood. The receptor was isolated from a human donor with a blood cancer. The chain's CDR3 is CASSFGLAGVPLAKNIQYF. The CDR3 DNA reads as TGTGCCAGCAGTTTTGGACTAGCGGGAGTCCCCTTGGCCAAAAACATTCAGTACTTC.